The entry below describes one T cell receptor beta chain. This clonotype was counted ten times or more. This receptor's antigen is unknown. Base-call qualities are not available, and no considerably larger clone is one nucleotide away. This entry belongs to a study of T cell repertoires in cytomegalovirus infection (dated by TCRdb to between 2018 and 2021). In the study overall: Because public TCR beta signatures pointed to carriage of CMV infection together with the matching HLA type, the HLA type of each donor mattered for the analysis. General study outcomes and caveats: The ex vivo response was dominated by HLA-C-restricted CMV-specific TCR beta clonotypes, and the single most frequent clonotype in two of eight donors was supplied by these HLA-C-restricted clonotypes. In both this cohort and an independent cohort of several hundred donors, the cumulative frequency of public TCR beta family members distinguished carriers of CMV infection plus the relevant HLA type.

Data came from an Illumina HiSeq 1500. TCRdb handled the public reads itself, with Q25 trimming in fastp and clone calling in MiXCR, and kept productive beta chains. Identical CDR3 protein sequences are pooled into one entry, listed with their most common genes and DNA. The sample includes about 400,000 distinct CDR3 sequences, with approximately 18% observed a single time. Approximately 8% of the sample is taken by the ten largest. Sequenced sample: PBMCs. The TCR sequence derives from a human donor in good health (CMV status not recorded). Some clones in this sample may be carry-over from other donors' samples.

CDR3 region: CASMDRGTDTQYF. The nucleotide sequence reads as follows: TGTGCCAGCATGGACAGGGGCACAGATACGCAGTATTTT. The chain couples TRBV7-8 to TRBJ2-3, with 8 middle bases fitting TRBD1. The junction shows trimming of 7 bases on V and 1 base on J, and the gene matches do not reach 1 base of it. The CDR1 and CDR2 encoded by the germline V gene are SGHVS and FQNEAQ. Reading from cysteine to phenylalanine, the CDR3 counts 13 amino acids. The sequence is cut down to CDR3 DNA, 39 bases in frame from base 1.